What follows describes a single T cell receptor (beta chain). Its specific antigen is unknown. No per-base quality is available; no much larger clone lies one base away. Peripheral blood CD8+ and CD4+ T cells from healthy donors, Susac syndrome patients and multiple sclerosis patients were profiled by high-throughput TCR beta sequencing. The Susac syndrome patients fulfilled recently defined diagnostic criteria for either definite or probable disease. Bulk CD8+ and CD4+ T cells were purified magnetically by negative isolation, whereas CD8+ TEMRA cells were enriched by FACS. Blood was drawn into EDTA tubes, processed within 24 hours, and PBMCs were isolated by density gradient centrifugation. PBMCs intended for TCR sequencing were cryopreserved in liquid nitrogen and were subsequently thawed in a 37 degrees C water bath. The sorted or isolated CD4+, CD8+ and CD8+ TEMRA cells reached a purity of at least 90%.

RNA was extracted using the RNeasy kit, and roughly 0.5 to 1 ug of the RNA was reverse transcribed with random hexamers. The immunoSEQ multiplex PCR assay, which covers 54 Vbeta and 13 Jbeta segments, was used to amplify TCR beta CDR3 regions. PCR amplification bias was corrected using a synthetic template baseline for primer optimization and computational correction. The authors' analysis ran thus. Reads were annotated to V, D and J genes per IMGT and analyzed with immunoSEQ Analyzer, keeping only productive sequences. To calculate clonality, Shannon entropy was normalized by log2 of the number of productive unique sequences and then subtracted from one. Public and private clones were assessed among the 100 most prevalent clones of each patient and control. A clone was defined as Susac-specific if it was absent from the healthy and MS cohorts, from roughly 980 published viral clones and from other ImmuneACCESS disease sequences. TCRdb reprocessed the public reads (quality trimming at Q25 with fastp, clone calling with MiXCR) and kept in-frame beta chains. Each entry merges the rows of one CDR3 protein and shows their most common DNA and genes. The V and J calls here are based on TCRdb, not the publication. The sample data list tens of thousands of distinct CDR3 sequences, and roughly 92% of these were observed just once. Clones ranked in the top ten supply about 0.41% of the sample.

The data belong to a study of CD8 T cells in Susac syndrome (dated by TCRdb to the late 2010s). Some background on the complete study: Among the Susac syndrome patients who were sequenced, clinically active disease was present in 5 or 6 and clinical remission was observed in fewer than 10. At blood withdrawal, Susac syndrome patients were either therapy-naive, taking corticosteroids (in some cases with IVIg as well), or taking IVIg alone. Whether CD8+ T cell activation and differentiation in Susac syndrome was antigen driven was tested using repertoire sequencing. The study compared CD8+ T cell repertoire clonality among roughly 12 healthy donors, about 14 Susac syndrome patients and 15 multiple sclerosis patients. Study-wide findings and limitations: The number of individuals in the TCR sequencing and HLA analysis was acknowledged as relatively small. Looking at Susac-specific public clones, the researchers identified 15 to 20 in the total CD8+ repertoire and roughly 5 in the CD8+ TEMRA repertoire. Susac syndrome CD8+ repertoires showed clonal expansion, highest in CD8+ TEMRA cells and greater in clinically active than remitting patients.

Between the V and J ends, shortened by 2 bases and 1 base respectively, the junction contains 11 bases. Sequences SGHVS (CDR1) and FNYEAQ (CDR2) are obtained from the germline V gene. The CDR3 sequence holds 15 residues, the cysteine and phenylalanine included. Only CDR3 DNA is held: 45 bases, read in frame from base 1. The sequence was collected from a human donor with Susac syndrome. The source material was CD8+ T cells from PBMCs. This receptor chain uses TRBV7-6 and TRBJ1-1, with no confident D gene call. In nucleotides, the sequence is TGTGCCAGCAGCTTAAAGTTCGGAGCGAACACTGAAGCTTTCTTT. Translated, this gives CASSLKFGANTEAFF.